This TCR beta chain was captured in a study of cytomegalovirus exposure and HLA in healthy donors. Findings and caveats of the study: In a later analysis, HLA-associated beta chains showed higher expansion and lower generation probabilities than comparable chains.

A word on this clone: The antigen is undetermined.

At the time of sampling, donors were nominally healthy, though unrecorded immune exposures were likely. The PCR contained 60 Vbeta and 13 Jbeta primers. Assay: immunoSEQ multiplex PCR; the TCRdb copy retains only in-frame clones and omits some. This repertoire shows approximately 110,000 clones, 70% to 85% found once; its top ten account for just under 2.5%. This receptor was obtained from a woman under 30 in good health and CMV-seronegative. Sequenced material: PBMCs.

CDR3 coding DNA: TGTGCCACCAGCAGAGGGGCAGAAAAGGAAAAACTGTTTTTT. Protein product: CATSRGAEKEKLFF. The chain carries TRBV15 and TRBJ1-4; D is uncertain. Per the germline V gene, CDR1 is LNHNV and CDR2 is YYDKDF (reference sequence). With 1 base removed from V and 8 bases from J, the gap between germline ends came to 11 bases. The CDR3 has 14 amino acids.